The clone carrying this TCR beta chain came up many times. The antigen remains undetermined. These data belong to a study of glioma-infiltrating T cells. Amplification of TCR alpha and beta CDR3 regions from RNA used iRepertoire nested multiplex PCR. Input was roughly 95-450 ng of tissue mRNA or PBMC total RNA. TCRdb processed the multiplex PCR reads anew with MiXCR; each CDR3 protein has one entry. The sample records 90,000 to 110,000 distinct CDR3 sequences, around a quarter being singletons. V lost 3 bases and J 3 bases, leaving 18 bases between the germline ends. The CDR3 loop spans 16 amino acids. The germline V gene has CDR1 SGHTA and CDR2 FQGNSA. Whole-study results and caveats: Tissue and blood shared very few CDR3 sequences. Gliomas, especially low-grade, showed above-expected tissue-blood divergence; non-neoplastic patients showed below.

This sequence originates from a human donor with low-grade glioma or glioblastoma, undergoing nonglioma brain surgery, or in good health (not recorded which). The chain couples TRBV7-2 to TRBJ2-7; no clear D. Sequenced sample: glioma tissue, nonneoplastic brain tissue, or PBMCs (not recorded which). The CDR3 sequence is CASSFLYRTLGYEQYF. DNA for the CDR3: TGTGCCAGCAGCTTTCTCTATCGCACTCTTGGCTACGAGCAGTACTTC.